These 28 T cell receptor beta chains came from one sample sequenced in a study of TIL therapy for anti-PD-1-resistant metastatic lung cancer. Sequencing used immunoSEQ v3. TCRdb's table, derived via immunoSEQ multiplex PCR, lists solely in-frame clones and lacks some. The sample carries fewer than 60,000 clones, about 86% recorded once. The time point here: pre-treatment sample, taken before nivolumab and TIL therapy. The material sequenced was blood, taken at baseline. The receptors originated from a person between 30 and 80 years old with non-small cell lung cancer.

J is TRBJ2-2 and V is TRBV6-6, with unresolved D. The V end was cut by 3 bases, the J end by 5 bases, with 7 bases between. The germline V gene encodes CDR1 MNHNY and CDR2 SVGAGI (reference sequence). The CDR3 covers 13 residues. CDR3 sequence (DNA): TGTGCCAGCAGTTATACGGAAACCGGGGAGCTGTTTTTT. Translation: CASSYTETGELFF.

The CDR3 loop is CASSHSSYEQYF. CDR3 nucleotides: TGTGCCAGCAGCCATAGCTCCTACGAGCAGTACTTC. V and J are TRBV3-1 (or the pseudogene TRBV3-2) and TRBJ2-7; D not resolved. Between the trimmed V and J ends, which lost 3 bases and 0 bases, there was a span of 3 bases. Germline CDR1 is LGHDT and CDR2 is YNNKEL (reference sequence). This CDR3 comprises 12 residues.

The chain has TRBV2 and TRBJ2-6; unclear D gene. The CDR3 runs to 16 residues. V was shortened by 1 base and J by 2 bases, with 9 bases between the two germline ends. Germline V gives CDR1 SNHLY, CDR2 FYNNEI. The CDR3 here is CASSEELYPGANVLTF. The CDR3 nucleotides are TGTGCCAGCAGTGAAGAACTATATCCTGGGGCCAACGTCCTGACTTTC.

This clone was seen once. The J gene is TRBJ1-4, the V gene TRBV28; perhaps TRBD1 as D (6 bases). V was shortened by 7 bases and J by 3 bases, with 15 bases between the two germline ends. The length of the CDR3 is 15 residues. Germline values: CDR1 MDHEN, CDR2 SYDVKM. In DNA form, the CDR3 reads TGTGCCAGCACCTCTAAGGGGGTCTCTAATGAAAAACTGTTTTTT. Protein: CASTSKGVSNEKLFF.

The chain uses TRBV27 and TRBJ2-1; 7 bases fit TRBD1. The V segment lost 4 bases and the J segment 6 bases; nucleotides outside the gene matches: 9. Germline-derived CDR1 and CDR2 are MNHEY and SMNVEV (reference sequence). The CDR3 loop spans 15 amino acids. CDR3 nucleotides: TGTGCCAGCAGTTCCGGGACAGTGGATATCAATGAGCAGTTCTTC. This sequence encodes CASSSGTVDINEQFF.

The chain employs TRBV7-2 and TRBJ1-6; D might be TRBD1 (5 bases). Per germline, CDR1 SGHTA and CDR2 FQGNSA. This CDR3 has 16 amino acids. Trimming cost V 4 bases and J 4 bases, with 14 bases left between them. The CDR3 DNA sequence: TGTGCCAGCAGCTCCTCGACAGAGAATTATAATTCACCCCTCCACTTT. As protein: CASSSSTENYNSPLHF.

The V and J genes are TRBV15 and TRBJ2-5; D may be TRBD1 (6 bases). CDR3 size: 15 residues. Trimming removed 5 bases at V and 0 bases at J, with 13 bases between. Germline V gene lookup returns CDR1 LNHNV and CDR2 YYDKDF (reference sequence). The CDR3 spells CATSRDNSYQETQYF. The CDR3 DNA follows: TGTGCCACCAGCCGGGACAACTCGTACCAAGAGACCCAGTACTTC.

CDR3 sequence (DNA): TGTGCCAGCAGCTTAGCATTTGCGGGGCAGAGCACAGATACGCAGTATTTT. This encodes CASSLAFAGQSTDTQYF. The chain has TRBV7-9 and TRBJ2-3; weak D call: TRBD2 (6 bases). The V end was cut by 0 bases, the J end by 0 bases, with 13 bases between. CDR1 is SEHNR, CDR2 FQNEAQ, per germline (reference sequence). The CDR3 is 17 residues long.

This clone was counted once. J is TRBJ1-2 and V is TRBV6-1; D gene ambiguous. Germline loops: CDR1 MNHNS, CDR2 SASEGT. V was cut by 1 base and J by 0 bases, with 9 bases left in between. CDR3 length equals 15 residues. The CDR3 region is CASSEGGFPNYGYTF. Written as DNA, the CDR3 is TGTGCCAGCAGTGAAGGTGGCTTCCCTAACTATGGCTACACCTTC.

The chain employs TRBV6-2 or TRBV6-3 and TRBJ2-3; D gene unclear. V lost 2 bases, J lost 0 bases, and 9 bases lay in between. CDR1 MNHEY and CDR2 SVGEGT come from the germline V gene. The CDR3 length is 15 residues. In DNA form, the CDR3 reads TGTGCCAGCAGTTACGAGGTAGGGAGCACAGATACGCAGTATTTT. Protein sequence: CASSYEVGSTDTQYF.

The chain has TRBV28 and TRBJ2-5, with D tentatively TRBD1 (6 bases). CDR1 is MDHEN and CDR2 is SYDVKM in the germline V gene. The CDR3 extends over 15 amino acids. Trimming left V 2 bases short and J 2 bases short, with 12 bases between. This CDR3 is CASSLGRGSQETQYF. DNA of the CDR3: TGTGCCAGCAGTTTAGGCAGGGGATCACAAGAGACCCAGTACTTC.

The V call is TRBV29-1, the J call TRBJ1-1, with D maybe TRBD1 (6 bases). CDR1 is SQVTM, CDR2 ANQGSEA, per germline. CDR3 length equals 13 residues. Trimming pared 7 bases from V and 2 bases from J, leaving 14 bases between. The CDR3: CSGRTDENTEAFF. The DNA of the CDR3 is TGCAGCGGTCGGACAGATGAAAACACTGAAGCTTTCTTT.

The chain recombines TRBV12-3 or TRBV12-4 with TRBJ1-2, with a weak D call TRBD1 (5 bases). The CDR3 is 12 residues long. V was clipped by 5 bases and J by 8 bases, with 12 bases between them. The CDR3 loop is CASSDRDWGYTF. The CDR3 nucleotides read TGTGCCAGCAGTGACCGGGACTGGGGCTACACCTTC.

This sequence joins TRBV20-1 and TRBJ2-2; no reliable D call. Germline V gives CDR1 DFQATT, CDR2 SNEGSKA (reference sequence). The CDR3 runs 16 residues. V was shortened by 3 bases and J by 6 bases, with 20 bases between the two germline ends. The CDR3, as DNA: TGCAGTGCTAGTGGCAGGACCCACGGGTTCGCCGGGGAGCTGTTTTTT. Protein: CSASGRTHGFAGELFF.

This chain links TRBV11-2 with TRBJ2-5, with TRBD1 as a possible D gene (5 bases). CDR1 is SGHAT, CDR2 FQNNGV, per germline. The CDR3 extends over 13 amino acids. V dropped 5 bases and J dropped 7 bases, with 14 bases sitting between them. CDR3 sequence: CASSPGSGATQYF. The CDR3 DNA is TGTGCCAGCAGCCCGGGTAGTGGGGCGACCCAGTACTTC.

The chain links TRBV7-2 to TRBJ1-2; TRBD1 aligns across 11 bases. After removal of 6 bases from V and 6 bases from J, the junction contained 6 bases not matched to a gene. CDR1 and CDR2 (germline): SGHTA, FQGNSA. The CDR3 is 14 residues long. For the CDR3, the DNA is TGTGCCAGCAGTTTACGGGGACAGGGGGATGGCTACACCTTC. Its protein is CASSLRGQGDGYTF. Complete variable domain (other parts from reference TRBV7-2 and TRBJ1-2): GAGVSQSPSNKVTEKGKDVELRCDPISGHTALYWYRQSLGQGLEFLIYFQGNSAPDKSGLPSDRFSAERTGGSVSTLTIQRTQQEDSAVYLCASSLRGQGDGYTFGSGTRLTVV.

This chain links TRBV9 with TRBJ2-1, with 14 nucleotides matching TRBD2. V lost 0 bases and J lost 9; bases outside the gene matches: 14. The CDR3 consists of 19 residues. Per the germline V gene, CDR1 is SGDLS and CDR2 is YYNGEE. CDR3 amino acids: CASSVDLTSGRARAGEQFF. The CDR3, as DNA: TGTGCCAGCAGCGTAGATCTGACTAGCGGGAGGGCCAGGGCGGGTGAGCAGTTCTTC.

In this sample, this clone turned up once. The chain has TRBV2 and TRBJ2-7; 10 bases are a match to TRBD1. CDR3 length equals 12 residues. CDR1 and CDR2 from the germline V gene are SNHLY and FYNNEI. V lost 11 bases, J lost 6 bases, and 7 bases stayed unmatched. The CDR3 protein is CAGRQGAGEQYF. The DNA for the CDR3 is TGTGCCGGAAGACAGGGGGCTGGCGAGCAGTACTTC.

The table lists this clone with a count of one. V is TRBV27 and J is TRBJ2-7; 8 bases fit TRBD1. This CDR3 region has 16 residues. The V gene end was trimmed by 0 bases and the J gene end by 5 bases; junction bases not matched to a gene: 9. Germline-derived CDR1 and CDR2 are MNHEY and SMNVEV (reference sequence). CDR3 coding DNA: TGTGCCAGCAGTTTATCCACGGGACAGGTCCGCCACGAGCAGTACTTC. It specifies CASSLSTGQVRHEQYF.

The chain recombines TRBV19 with TRBJ2-7; the match to TRBD2 covers 13 bases. The CDR3 is 13 residues long. Per germline, CDR1 LNHDA and CDR2 SQIVND (reference sequence). V trimming: 10 bases; J trimming: 3 bases; junction bases outside the gene matches: 3. The CDR3 protein is CATRLAGGYEQYF. The CDR3 DNA reads TGTGCCACCCGACTAGCGGGGGGCTACGAGCAGTACTTC.

V and J are TRBV7-2 and TRBJ2-2, with 10 bases fitting TRBD1. The V gene end was trimmed by 5 bases and the J gene end by 0 bases; junction bases not matched to a gene: 0. Germline CDR1 is SGHTA and CDR2 is FQGNSA. The CDR3 sequence is 15 residues long. The CDR3 region has the DNA TGTGCCAGCAGCGGACAGGGGGCGAACACCGGGGAGCTGTTTTTT. This encodes CASSGQGANTGELFF.

The chain recombines TRBV7-2 with TRBJ1-5; possible D gene TRBD1, 6 bases. V shed 5 bases and J shed 0 bases, with 14 bases lying between them. The CDR3 loop spans 16 amino acids. Germline V gives CDR1 SGHTA, CDR2 FQGNSA. The CDR3 DNA is TGTGCCAGCAGCCTCGGGACAAGCAATAGCAATCAGCCCCAGCATTTT. The encoded protein is CASSLGTSNSNQPQHF.

The DNA of the CDR3 is TGTGCCACCAGCAGAGAGGGACAGTCCTACGAGCAGTACTTC. It yields the protein CATSREGQSYEQYF. This chain joins TRBV15 and TRBJ2-7; TRBD1 matches 7 bases. Germline CDR1 LNHNV, CDR2 YYDKDF (reference sequence). Trimming at V came to 0 bases and at J to 1 base, leaving 0 bases not matched to a gene. CDR3 size: 14 residues. Full variable domain (remainder filled in from reference TRBV15 and TRBJ2-7): DAMVIQNPRYQVTQFGKPVTLSCSQTLNHNVMYWYQQKSSQAPKLLFHYYDKDFNNEADTPDNFQSRRPNTSFCFLDIRSPGLGDTAMYLCATSREGQSYEQYFGPGTRLTVT.

The chain joins TRBV15 to TRBJ1-2; no definite D call. This CDR3 region has 15 residues. Germline V gene data show CDR1 as LNHNV and CDR2 as YYDKDF (reference sequence). V was trimmed by 2 bases and J by 3 bases, leaving 13 bases between them. CDR3 coding DNA: TGTGCCACCAGCAGATCCTTGGACCCTTACTATGGCTACACCTTC. Its translation is CATSRSLDPYYGYTF.

The count of this clone is one. V and J are TRBV27 and TRBJ1-4, with D unclear. V dropped 3 bases and J dropped 8 bases, with 10 bases sitting between them. The germline V gene encodes CDR1 MNHEY and CDR2 SMNVEV (reference sequence). This CDR3 contains 13 residues. CDR3 protein: CASSLREGEKLFF. The CDR3 nucleotides read TGTGCCAGCAGTTTGAGGGAAGGCGAAAAACTGTTTTTT.

This clone was counted once. The V call is TRBV9, the J call TRBJ2-3; 9 bases are shared with TRBD2. The CDR3 length is 17 residues. V shed 3 bases and J 3 bases; nucleotides not matched to a gene: 11. Germline V CDR1 and CDR2: SGDLS, YYNGEE. CDR3 in amino acids: CASSGAWIAGATDTQYF. Here the CDR3 DNA reads TGTGCCAGCAGCGGAGCCTGGATAGCGGGGGCGACAGATACGCAGTATTTT.

This rearrangement joins TRBV6-5 to TRBJ2-2; no clear D. This CDR3 has 16 residues. Per germline, CDR1 MNHEY and CDR2 SVGAGI. Trimming left V 0 bases short and J 2 bases short, with 10 bases between. CDR3 sequence: CASSYSRDTNTGELFF. In nucleotides, the CDR3 is TGTGCCAGCAGTTACTCACGAGACACCAACACCGGGGAGCTGTTTTTT.

The chain joins TRBV27 to TRBJ1-5, with D maybe TRBD1 (5 bases). Trimming removed 5 bases at V and 3 bases at J, with 17 bases between. The CDR3 is 16 amino acids. Germline values: CDR1 MNHEY, CDR2 SMNVEV (reference sequence). This CDR3 is CASSPGPVIYNQPQHF. Written as DNA, the CDR3 is TGTGCCAGCAGTCCGGGACCCGTAATATACAATCAGCCCCAGCATTTT.